This T cell receptor (beta chain) was documented in a study of T-cell reconstitution after alpha-beta-depleted transplantation in children. During its preparation, the TCRbeta library received unique molecular identifiers. TCRdb called the PCR reads again in MiXCR, with one record for every CDR3 protein. Of about 400,000 distinct CDR3 sequences listed, roughly 17% are singletons. This clonotype was seen a handful of times. Its antigen is still unknown. Study-wide findings and caveats: Diversity and T-cell counts at one year after transplant derived mostly from new T cells. At around two months after transplant, the alpha-beta T cells were reportedly derived from several hundred expanded clones that came from non-depleted graft cells.

The V gene end was trimmed by 4 bases and the J gene end by 7 bases; junction bases not matched to a gene: 15. This CDR3 is 18 amino acids long. Germline V gives CDR1 KGHDR, CDR2 SFDVKD. This receptor was obtained from a boy in the first two years of life who had a stem cell transplant for Wiskott-Aldrich syndrome, so the T cells may come from the graft donor. This chain connects TRBV24-1 to TRBJ2-1; 10 bases match TRBD2. Sequences were derived from PBMCs, mostly from graft donor cells, sampled 360 days after TCRalphabeta/CD19-depleted stem cell transplant. The CDR3 spells CATSDIGTQRGGHNEQFF. As DNA, the CDR3 is TGTGCCACCAGTGACATTGGGACCCAGCGGGGGGGCCATAATGAGCAGTTCTTC.